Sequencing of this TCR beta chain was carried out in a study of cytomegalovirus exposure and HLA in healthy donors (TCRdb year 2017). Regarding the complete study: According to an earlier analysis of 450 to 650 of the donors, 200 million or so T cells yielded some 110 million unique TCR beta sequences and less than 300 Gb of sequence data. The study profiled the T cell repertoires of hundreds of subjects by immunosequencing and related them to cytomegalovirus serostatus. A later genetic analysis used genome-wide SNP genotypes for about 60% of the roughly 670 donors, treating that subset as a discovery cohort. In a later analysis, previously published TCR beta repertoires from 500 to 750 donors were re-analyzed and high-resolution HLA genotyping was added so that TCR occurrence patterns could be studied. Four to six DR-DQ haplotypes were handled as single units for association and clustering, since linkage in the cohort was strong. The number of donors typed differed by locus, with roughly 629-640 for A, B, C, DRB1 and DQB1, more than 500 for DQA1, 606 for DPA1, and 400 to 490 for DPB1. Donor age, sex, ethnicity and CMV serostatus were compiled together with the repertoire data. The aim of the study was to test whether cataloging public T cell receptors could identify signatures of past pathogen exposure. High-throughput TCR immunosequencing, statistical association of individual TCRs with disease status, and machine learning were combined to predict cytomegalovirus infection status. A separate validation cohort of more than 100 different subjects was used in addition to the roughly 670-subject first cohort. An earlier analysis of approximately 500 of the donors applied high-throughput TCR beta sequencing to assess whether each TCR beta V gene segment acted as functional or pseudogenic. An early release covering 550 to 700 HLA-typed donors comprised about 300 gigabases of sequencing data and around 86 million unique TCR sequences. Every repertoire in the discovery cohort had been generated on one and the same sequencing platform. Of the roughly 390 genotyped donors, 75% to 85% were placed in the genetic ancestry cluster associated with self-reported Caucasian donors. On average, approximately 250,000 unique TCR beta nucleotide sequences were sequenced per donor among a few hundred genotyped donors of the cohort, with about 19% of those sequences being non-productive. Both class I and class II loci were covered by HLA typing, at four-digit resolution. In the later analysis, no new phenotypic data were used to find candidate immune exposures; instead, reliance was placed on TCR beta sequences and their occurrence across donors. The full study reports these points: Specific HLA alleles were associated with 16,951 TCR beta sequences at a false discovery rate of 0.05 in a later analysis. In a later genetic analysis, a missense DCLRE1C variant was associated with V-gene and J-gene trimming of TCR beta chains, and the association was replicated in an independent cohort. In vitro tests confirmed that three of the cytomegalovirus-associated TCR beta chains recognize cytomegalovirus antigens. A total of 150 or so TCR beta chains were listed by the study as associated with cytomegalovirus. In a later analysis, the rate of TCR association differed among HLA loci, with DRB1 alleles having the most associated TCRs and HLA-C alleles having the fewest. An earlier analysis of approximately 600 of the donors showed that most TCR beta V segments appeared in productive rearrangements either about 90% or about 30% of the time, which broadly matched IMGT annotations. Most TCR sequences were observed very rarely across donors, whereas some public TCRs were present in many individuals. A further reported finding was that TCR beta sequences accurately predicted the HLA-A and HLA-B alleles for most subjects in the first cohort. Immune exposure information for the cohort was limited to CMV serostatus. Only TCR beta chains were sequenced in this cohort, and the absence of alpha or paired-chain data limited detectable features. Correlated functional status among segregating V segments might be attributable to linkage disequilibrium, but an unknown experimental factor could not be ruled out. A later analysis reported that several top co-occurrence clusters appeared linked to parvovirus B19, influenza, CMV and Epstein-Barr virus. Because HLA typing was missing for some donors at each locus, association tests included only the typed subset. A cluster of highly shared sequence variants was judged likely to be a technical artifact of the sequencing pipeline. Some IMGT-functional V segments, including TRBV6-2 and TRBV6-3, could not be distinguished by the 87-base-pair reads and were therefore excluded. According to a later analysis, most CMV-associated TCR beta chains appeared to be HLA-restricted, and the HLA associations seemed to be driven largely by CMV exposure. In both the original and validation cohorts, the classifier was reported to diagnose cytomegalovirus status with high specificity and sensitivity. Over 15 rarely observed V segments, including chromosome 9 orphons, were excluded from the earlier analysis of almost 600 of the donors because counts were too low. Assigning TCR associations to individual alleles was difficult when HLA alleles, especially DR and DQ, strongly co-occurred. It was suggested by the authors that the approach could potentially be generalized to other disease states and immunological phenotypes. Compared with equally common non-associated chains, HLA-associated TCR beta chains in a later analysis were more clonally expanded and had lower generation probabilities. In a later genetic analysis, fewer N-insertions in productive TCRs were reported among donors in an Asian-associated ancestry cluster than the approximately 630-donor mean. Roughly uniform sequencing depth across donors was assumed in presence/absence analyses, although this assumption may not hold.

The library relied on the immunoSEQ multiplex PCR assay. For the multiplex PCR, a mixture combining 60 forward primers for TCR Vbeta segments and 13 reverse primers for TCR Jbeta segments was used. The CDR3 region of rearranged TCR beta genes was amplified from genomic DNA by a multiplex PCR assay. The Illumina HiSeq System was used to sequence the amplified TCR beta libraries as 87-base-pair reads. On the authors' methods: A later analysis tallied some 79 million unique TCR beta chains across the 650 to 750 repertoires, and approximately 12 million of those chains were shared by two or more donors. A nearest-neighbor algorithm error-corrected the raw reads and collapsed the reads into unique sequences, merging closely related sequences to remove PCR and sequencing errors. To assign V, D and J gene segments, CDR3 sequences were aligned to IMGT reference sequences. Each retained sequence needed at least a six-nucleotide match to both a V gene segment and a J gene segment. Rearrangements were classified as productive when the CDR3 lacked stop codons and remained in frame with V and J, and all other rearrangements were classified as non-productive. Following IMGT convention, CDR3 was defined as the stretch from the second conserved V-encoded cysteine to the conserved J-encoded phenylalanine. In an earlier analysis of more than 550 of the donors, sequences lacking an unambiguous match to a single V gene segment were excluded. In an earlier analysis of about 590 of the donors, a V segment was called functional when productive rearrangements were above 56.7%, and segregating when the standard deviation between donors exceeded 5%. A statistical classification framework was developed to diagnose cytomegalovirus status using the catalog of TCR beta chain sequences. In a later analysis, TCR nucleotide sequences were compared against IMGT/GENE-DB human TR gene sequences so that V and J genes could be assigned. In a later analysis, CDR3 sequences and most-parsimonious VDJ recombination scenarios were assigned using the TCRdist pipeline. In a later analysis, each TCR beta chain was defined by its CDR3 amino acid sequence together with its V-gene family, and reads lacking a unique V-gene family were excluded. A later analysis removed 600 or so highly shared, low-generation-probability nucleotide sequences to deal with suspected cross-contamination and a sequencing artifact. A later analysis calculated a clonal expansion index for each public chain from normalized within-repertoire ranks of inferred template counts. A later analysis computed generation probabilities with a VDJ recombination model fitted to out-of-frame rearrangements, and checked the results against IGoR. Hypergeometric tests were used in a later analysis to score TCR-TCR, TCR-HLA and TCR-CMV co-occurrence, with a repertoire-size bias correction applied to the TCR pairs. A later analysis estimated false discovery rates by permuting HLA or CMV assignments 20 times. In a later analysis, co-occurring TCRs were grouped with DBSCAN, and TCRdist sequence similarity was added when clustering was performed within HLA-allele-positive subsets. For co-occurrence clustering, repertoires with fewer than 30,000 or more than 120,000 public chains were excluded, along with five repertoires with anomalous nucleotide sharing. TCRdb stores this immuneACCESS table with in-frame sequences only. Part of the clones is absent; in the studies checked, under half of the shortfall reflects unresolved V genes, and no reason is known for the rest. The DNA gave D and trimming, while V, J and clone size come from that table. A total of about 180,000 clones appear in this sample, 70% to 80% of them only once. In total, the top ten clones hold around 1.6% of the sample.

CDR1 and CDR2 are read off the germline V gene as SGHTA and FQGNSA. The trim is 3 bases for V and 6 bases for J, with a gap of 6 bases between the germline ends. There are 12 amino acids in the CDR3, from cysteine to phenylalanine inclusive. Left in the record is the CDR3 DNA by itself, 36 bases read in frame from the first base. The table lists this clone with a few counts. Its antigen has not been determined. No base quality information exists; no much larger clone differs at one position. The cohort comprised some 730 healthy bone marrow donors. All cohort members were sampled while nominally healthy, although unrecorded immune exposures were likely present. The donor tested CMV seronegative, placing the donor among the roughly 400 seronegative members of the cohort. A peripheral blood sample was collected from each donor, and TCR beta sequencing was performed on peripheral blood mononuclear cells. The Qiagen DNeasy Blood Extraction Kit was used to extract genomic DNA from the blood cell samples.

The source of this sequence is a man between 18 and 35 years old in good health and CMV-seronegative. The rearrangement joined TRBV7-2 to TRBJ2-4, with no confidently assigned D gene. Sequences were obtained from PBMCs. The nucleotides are TGTGCCAGCAGCTTGCCGAGAAACATTCAGTACTTC. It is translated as CASSLPRNIQYF.